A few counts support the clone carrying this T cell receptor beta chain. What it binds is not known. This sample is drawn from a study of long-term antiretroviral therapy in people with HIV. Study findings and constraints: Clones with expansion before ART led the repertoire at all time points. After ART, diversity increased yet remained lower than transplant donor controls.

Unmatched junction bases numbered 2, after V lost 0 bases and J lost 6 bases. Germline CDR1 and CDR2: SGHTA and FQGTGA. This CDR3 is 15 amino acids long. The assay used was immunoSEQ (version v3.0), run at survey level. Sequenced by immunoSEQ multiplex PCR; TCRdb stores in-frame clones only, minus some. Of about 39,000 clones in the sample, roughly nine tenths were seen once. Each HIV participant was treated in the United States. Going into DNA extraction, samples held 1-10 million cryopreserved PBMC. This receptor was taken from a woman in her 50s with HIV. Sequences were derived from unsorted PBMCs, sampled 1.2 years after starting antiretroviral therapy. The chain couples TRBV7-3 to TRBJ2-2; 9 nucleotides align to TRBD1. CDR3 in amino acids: CASSLTDRGAGELFF. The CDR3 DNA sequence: TGTGCCAGCAGCTTAACTGACAGGGGGGCCGGGGAGCTGTTTTTT.